The sequence of this T cell receptor (beta chain) was determined in a study of low-dose radiotherapy and immunotherapy resistance in tumors. Study-wide background: Over 26 weeks, cohort 2 got 1 Gy every two weeks, reaching 13 Gy. On an every-two-weeks schedule, patients received intravenous nivolumab 240 mg, along with ipilimumab 1 mg/kg every six weeks. Daily, from cycle 1 day 1 and for four cycles, patients took oral aspirin 300 mg.

This clonotype was counted ten times or more. Specified time point: before trial treatment. With TRAV- and TRBV-specific primers, first-strand cDNA was made, covering the alpha and beta chains. With a constant-region primer and a V-primer adapter, TCRs were subjected to 20 to 25 PCR cycles of amplification. mRNA isolates were amplified via in vitro transcription. Each CDR3 protein gets one entry after TCRdb re-called the reads with MiXCR. Found here are around 99,000 distinct CDR3 sequences, under 9.5% of them singletons; the top ten hold around 0.97%. The CDR3 runs 14 residues. The germline gives CDR1 DFQATT, CDR2 SNEGSKA (reference sequence). Trimming cost V 2 bases and J 5 bases; bases outside gene matches: 7.

The chain is built from TRBV20-1 and TRBJ1-2, with TRBD1 matching over 8 bases. The receptor comes from a male donor with prostate cancer. The material sequenced was PBMCs, taken before treatment. CDR3: CSARRQGISYGYTF. The CDR3 DNA sequence: TGCAGTGCTAGACGACAGGGGATAAGTTATGGCTACACCTTC.